Listed below are T cell receptor beta chains from one sample, sequenced in a study of technical replicates of blood from several donors. Only in-frame clones appear in the TCRdb table, and some are missing; sequencing was by immunoSEQ multiplex PCR. The table lists roughly 100,000 clones, approximately 94% of them singletons. The sample was T cells isolated from PBMCs. The receptor source for this set is a human donor in good health. Each CDR3 is given with its conserved first and last residue. A D gene is named only where the DNA matches it firmly. Only some rows state a clone size, as once, few, many or a class for expanded clones.

abundance	v_gene	j_gene	d_gene	CDR3aa	CDR3nt
-	TRBV5-5	TRBJ2-7	-	CASSYQVLGGSYEQYF	TGTGCCAGCAGTTACCAAGTTCTGGGAGGTTCCTACGAGCAGTACTTC
-	TRBV11-2	TRBJ2-1	TRBD2	CASSSPSGGVYEQFF	TGTGCCAGCAGCTCCCCTAGCGGGGGGGTTTATGAGCAGTTCTTC
-	TRBV9	TRBJ2-4	-	CASSVTSAKNIQYF	TGTGCCAGCAGCGTAACTAGCGCCAAAAACATTCAGTACTTC
-	TRBV7-2	TRBJ1-2	-	CASSFAGRGYTF	TGTGCCAGCAGCTTTGCGGGCCGCGGCTACACCTTC
once	TRBV10-2	TRBJ2-2	TRBD2	CASRRLAGEAGELFF	TGCGCCAGCAGAAGACTAGCGGGAGAGGCCGGGGAGCTGTTTTTT
-	TRBV7-3	TRBJ1-6	-	CASSLFPGYNSPLHF	TGTGCCAGCAGCTTATTTCCAGGTTATAATTCACCCCTCCACTTT
-	TRBV5-4	TRBJ1-5	-	CASSLVRRGGRSQHF	TGTGCCAGCAGCTTGGTTCGACGGGGGGGCAGGTCCCAGCATTTT
-	TRBV10-3	TRBJ2-7	TRBD1	CAISESSGTGGRWVYEQYF	TGTGCCATCAGTGAGTCGAGTGGAACAGGGGGGCGCTGGGTCTACGAGCAGTACTTC
-	TRBV27	TRBJ2-7	-	CASSLGSNYEQYF	TGTGCCAGCAGTTTGGGCAGTAACTACGAGCAGTACTTC
-	TRBV18	TRBJ2-7	TRBD2	CASSPTGDYIVEQYF	TGTGCCAGCTCACCGACCGGGGACTATATCGTCGAGCAGTACTTC
-	TRBV7-8	TRBJ2-3	TRBD1	CASSARTGTGVTDTQYF	TGTGCCAGCAGCGCCCGAACCGGGACAGGGGTCACAGATACGCAGTATTTT
-	TRBV13	TRBJ1-3	-	CASSLVADSGNTIYF	TGTGCCAGCAGCTTAGTGGCGGACTCTGGAAACACCATATATTTT
-	TRBV5-4	TRBJ2-2	TRBD1	CASSGTGFDTGELFF	TGTGCCAGCAGCGGGACAGGGTTTGACACCGGGGAGCTGTTTTTT
-	TRBV5-4	TRBJ2-1	-	CASSLGGAEYNEQFF	TGTGCCAGCAGCTTGGGTGGGGCGGAGTACAATGAGCAGTTCTTC
-	TRBV28	TRBJ1-5	-	CASSPWTDNQPQHF	TGTGCCAGCAGCCCTTGGACAGATAATCAGCCCCAGCATTTT
-	TRBV4-2	TRBJ1-5	TRBD1	CASSQDLGTGGMEPQHF	TGTGCCAGCAGCCAAGATCTTGGGACAGGGGGCATGGAGCCCCAGCATTTT
-	TRBV7-8	TRBJ1-1	-	CASSLAGEEMNTEAFF	TGTGCCAGCAGCTTAGCGGGGGAGGAGATGAACACTGAAGCTTTCTTT
-	TRBV7-2	TRBJ1-4	-	CASSLAQGEKLFF	TGTGCCAGCAGCTTAGCGCAGGGGGAAAAACTGTTTTTT
-	TRBV7-3	TRBJ1-2	-	CASSLIAGVGYGYTF	TGTGCCAGCAGCTTAATTGCAGGCGTCGGTTATGGCTACACCTTC
-	TRBV7-9	TRBJ2-2	-	CASSSTGLNTGELFF	TGTGCCAGCAGCTCCACAGGGTTGAACACCGGGGAGCTGTTTTTT
-	TRBV5-1	TRBJ2-7	-	CASSGVGGIGHEQYF	TGCGCCAGCAGTGGGGTCGGAGGGATCGGTCACGAGCAGTACTTC
-	TRBV19	TRBJ1-5	TRBD1	CASAPTGGDQPQHF	TGTGCCAGTGCCCCGACAGGGGGCGATCAGCCCCAGCATTTT
-	TRBV19	TRBJ2-5	-	CASSIVEKRETQYF	TGTGCCAGTAGTATCGTAGAGAAGAGAGAGACCCAGTACTTC
-	TRBV7-9	TRBJ1-5	-	CASSDSGDQPQHF	TGTGCCAGCAGCGACAGCGGGGATCAGCCCCAGCATTTT
-	TRBV4-2	TRBJ2-1	TRBD2	CASETGGRNEQFF	TGTGCCAGCGAGACGGGAGGGCGGAATGAGCAGTTCTTC
-	TRBV9	TRBJ2-1	-	CASSVELSYNEQFF	TGTGCCAGCAGCGTAGAACTCTCCTACAATGAGCAGTTCTTC
once	TRBV11-1	TRBJ1-1	TRBD1	CASSLTKTGGVTEAFF	TGTGCCAGCAGCCTCACTAAGACAGGGGGCGTAACTGAAGCTTTCTTT
-	TRBV15	TRBJ1-4	-	CATSRDRGWDEKLFF	TGTGCCACCAGCAGAGACAGGGGTTGGGATGAAAAACTGTTTTTT
-	TRBV6-5	TRBJ2-1	-	CASTHQAKNEQFF	TGTGCCTCTACTCATCAGGCAAAAAATGAGCAGTTCTTC
-	TRBV6-5	TRBJ1-4	-	CASSYSSGSPNEKLFF	TGTGCCAGCAGTTACTCATCCGGGTCCCCTAATGAAAAACTGTTTTTT
once	TRBV9	TRBJ2-1	TRBD2	CASSAHSRTSGRRDEQFF	TGTGCCAGCAGCGCACATAGCCGGACTAGCGGGAGGCGGGATGAGCAGTTCTTC
-	TRBV30	TRBJ2-7	TRBD2	CAWGSRGVAYEQYF	TGTGCCTGGGGTTCCCGGGGGGTGGCCTACGAGCAGTACTTC
-	TRBV5-1	TRBJ1-5	TRBD1	CASSTGTGTNQPQHF	TGCGCCAGCAGTACCGGGACAGGGACCAATCAGCCCCAGCATTTT
once	TRBV5-4	TRBJ2-3	-	CASSLPSTDTQYF	TGTGCCAGCAGCTTGCCTAGCACAGATACGCAGTATTTT
-	TRBV18	TRBJ1-3	TRBD1	CASSPSSGTGSGNTIYF	TGTGCCAGCTCACCATCCTCCGGGACAGGCTCTGGAAACACCATATATTTT
-	TRBV9	TRBJ2-5	TRBD2	CASNSGGEETQYF	TGTGCCAGCAACAGCGGGGGGGAAGAGACCCAGTACTTC
-	TRBV19	TRBJ1-2	-	CASSITRGYGYTF	TGTGCCAGTAGTATAACGCGTGGCTATGGCTACACCTTC
-	TRBV15	TRBJ1-5	-	CATSRDLGDQPQHF	TGTGCCACCAGCAGAGATTTAGGGGATCAGCCCCAGCATTTT
-	TRBV7-9	TRBJ1-2	-	CASSLAGGRPNYGYTF	TGTGCCAGCAGCTTAGCTGGTGGGAGACCGAACTATGGCTACACCTTC
-	TRBV2	TRBJ2-2	TRBD1	CASRGRAGGTGELFF	TGTGCCAGCAGGGGGCGGGCAGGGGGAACCGGGGAGCTGTTTTTT
-	TRBV6-4	TRBJ2-1	-	CASSVEDYSYNEQFF	TGTGCCAGCAGTGTGGAGGATTATTCCTACAATGAGCAGTTCTTC
-	TRBV7-9	TRBJ2-6	TRBD1	CASSLASRGLISGANVLTF	TGTGCCAGCAGCTTAGCGTCCAGGGGGCTGATCTCTGGGGCCAACGTCCTGACTTTC
-	TRBV18	TRBJ1-1	-	CASSPREGLSNTEAFF	TGTGCCAGCTCACCTAGGGAAGGACTAAGTAACACTGAAGCTTTCTTT
-	TRBV4-1	TRBJ1-1	-	CASSRSFGTEAFF	TGCGCCAGCAGCCGCTCTTTCGGGACTGAAGCTTTCTTT
-	TRBV4-1	TRBJ2-6	-	CASSQGASVPGANVLTF	TGCGCCAGCAGCCAAGGGGCCTCGGTCCCTGGGGCCAACGTCCTGACTTTC
-	TRBV29-1	TRBJ2-7	TRBD2	CSVESGMSSYEQYF	TGCAGCGTTGAGAGCGGGATGAGCTCCTACGAGCAGTACTTC
-	TRBV30	TRBJ1-6	TRBD1	CAWRRTGDSPLHF	TGTGCCTGGAGACGGACAGGGGATTCACCCCTCCACTTT
-	TRBV5-1	TRBJ2-7	TRBD2	CASSHTLAGDYEQYF	TGCGCCAGCAGCCATACCCTAGCGGGAGATTACGAGCAGTACTTC
-	TRBV6-1	TRBJ1-2	-	CASIEYNYGYTF	TGTGCCAGCATTGAATATAACTATGGCTACACCTTC
-	TRBV28	TRBJ1-1	TRBD1	CASSPPGQINTEAFF	TGTGCCAGCAGTCCCCCGGGACAGATCAACACTGAAGCTTTCTTT
-	TRBV5-1	TRBJ2-5	TRBD2	CASSSYSGRARETQYF	TGCGCCAGCAGCTCCTATAGCGGGAGGGCCCGGGAGACCCAGTACTTC
-	TRBV27	TRBJ1-6	-	CASSPGATSSYNSPLHF	TGTGCCAGCAGTCCCGGAGCGACGAGCTCCTATAATTCACCCCTCCACTTT
-	TRBV6-1	TRBJ2-7	-	CASSRSGVEQYF	TGTGCCAGCAGTAGATCAGGGGTCGAGCAGTACTTC
-	TRBV28	TRBJ1-5	TRBD1	CASRRRQGLDQPQHF	TGTGCCAGCAGGCGAAGACAGGGATTGGATCAGCCCCAGCATTTT
-	TRBV5-1	TRBJ2-1	TRBD1	CASRGERTGSGGNEQFF	TGCGCCAGCAGGGGGGAAAGGACAGGGTCAGGAGGGAATGAGCAGTTCTTC
-	TRBV9	TRBJ2-1	-	CASSVGGTPEDEQFF	TGTGCCAGCAGCGTAGGGGGGACTCCAGAGGATGAGCAGTTCTTC